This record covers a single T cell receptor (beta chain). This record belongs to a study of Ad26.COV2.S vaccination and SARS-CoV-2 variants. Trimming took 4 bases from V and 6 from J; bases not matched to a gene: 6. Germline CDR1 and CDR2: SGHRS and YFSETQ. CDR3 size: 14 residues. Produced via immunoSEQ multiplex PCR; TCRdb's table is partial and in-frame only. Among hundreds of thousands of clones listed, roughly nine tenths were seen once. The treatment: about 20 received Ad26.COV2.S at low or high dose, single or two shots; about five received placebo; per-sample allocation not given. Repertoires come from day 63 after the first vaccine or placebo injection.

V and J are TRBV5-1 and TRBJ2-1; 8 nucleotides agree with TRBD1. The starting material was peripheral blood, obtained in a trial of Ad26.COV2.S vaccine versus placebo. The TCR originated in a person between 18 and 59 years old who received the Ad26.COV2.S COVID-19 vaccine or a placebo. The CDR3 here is CASSQGASGNEQFF. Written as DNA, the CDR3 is TGCGCCAGCAGCCAGGGGGCATCGGGCAATGAGCAGTTCTTC.